This TCR beta chain derives from a study of blood T cells in healthy people across ages. Researchers isolated at least 6 million PBMCs per sample. A second PCR of about 7 to 11 cycles used a sample-barcoded 5' primer and a J-beta primer mix. Sequencing recovered at least 2.5 million CDR3-containing paired-end reads from each sample. MiXCR, run by TCRdb on the 5' RACE reads, gives a single entry per CDR3 protein. The data contain some 860,000 distinct CDR3 sequences, more than 50% of them singletons. Overall study results and limits: Conclusively comparing naive with antigen-experienced cells was impossible with unsorted PBMCs. Higher diversity, along with more naive CD4+ cells, distinguished long-lived donors from aged donors.

Germline V CDR1 and CDR2: KGHSH, LQKENI. Trimming took 0 bases from V and 2 from J, leaving 4 bases between them. The CDR3 totals 13 residues. This clonotype was detected a few times. Its antigen is undetermined. The TCR comes from a man aged 40-55 years in good health. J is TRBJ1-2 and V is TRBV18; unclear D gene. Sequencing input: blood. The CDR3 region is CASSPPGNYGYTF. CDR3 sequence (DNA): TGTGCCAGCTCACCACCGGGAAACTATGGCTACACCTTC.